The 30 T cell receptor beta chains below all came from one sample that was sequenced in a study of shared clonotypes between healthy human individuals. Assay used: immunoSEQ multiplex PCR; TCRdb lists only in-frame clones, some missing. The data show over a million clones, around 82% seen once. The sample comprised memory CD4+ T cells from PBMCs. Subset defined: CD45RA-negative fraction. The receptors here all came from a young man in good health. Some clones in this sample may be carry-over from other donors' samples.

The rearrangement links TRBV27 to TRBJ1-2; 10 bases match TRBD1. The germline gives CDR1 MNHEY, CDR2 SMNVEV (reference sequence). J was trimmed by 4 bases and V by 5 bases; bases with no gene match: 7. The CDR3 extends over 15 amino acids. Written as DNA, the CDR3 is TGTGCCAGCAGTAAGGGACAGGGGATGTCCTATGGCTACACCTTC. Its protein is CASSKGQGMSYGYTF.

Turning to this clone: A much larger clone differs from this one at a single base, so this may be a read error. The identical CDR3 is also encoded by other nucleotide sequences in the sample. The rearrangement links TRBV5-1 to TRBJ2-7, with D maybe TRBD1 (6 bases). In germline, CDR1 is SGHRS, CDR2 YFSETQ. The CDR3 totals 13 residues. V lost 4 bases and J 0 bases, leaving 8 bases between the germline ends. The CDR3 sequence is CASSRDNSYEQYF. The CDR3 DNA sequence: TGCGCCAGCAGCAGGGACAACTCCTACGAGCAGTACTTC.

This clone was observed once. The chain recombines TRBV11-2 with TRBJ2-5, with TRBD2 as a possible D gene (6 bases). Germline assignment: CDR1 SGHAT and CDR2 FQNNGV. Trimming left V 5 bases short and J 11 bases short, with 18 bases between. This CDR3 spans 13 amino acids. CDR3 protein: CASSVGGVPLQYF. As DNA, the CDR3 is TGTGCCAGCAGCGTCGGAGGGGTTCCCCTTCAGTACTTC. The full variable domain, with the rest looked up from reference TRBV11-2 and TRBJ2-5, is EAGVAQSPRYKIIEKRQSVAFWCNPISGHATLYWYQQILGQGPKLLIQFQNNGVVDDSQLPKDRFSAERLKGVDSTLKIQPAKLEDSAVYLCASSVGGVPLQYFGPGTRLLVL.

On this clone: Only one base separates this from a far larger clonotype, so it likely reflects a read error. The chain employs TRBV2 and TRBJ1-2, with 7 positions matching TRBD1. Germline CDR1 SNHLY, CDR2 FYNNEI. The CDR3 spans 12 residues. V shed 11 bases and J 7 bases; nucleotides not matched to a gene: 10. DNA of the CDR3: TGTGCCGGCATTACGACAGGGACTGGCTACACCTTC. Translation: CAGITTGTGYTF.

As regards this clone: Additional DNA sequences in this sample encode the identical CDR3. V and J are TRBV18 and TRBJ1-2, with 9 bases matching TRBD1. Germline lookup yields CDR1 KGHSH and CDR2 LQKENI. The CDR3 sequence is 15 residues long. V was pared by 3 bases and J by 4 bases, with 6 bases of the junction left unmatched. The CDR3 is CASSPGQGAGYGYTF. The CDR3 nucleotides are TGTGCCAGCTCACCGGGACAGGGCGCGGGCTATGGCTACACCTTC.

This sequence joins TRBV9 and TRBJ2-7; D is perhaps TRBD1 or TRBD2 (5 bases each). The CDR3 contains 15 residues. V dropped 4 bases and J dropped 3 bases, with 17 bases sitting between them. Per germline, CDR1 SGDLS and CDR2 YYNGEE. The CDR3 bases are TGTGCCAGCAGCCCGGGACCGGGGAGCTACTACGAGCAGTACTTC. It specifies CASSPGPGSYYEQYF.

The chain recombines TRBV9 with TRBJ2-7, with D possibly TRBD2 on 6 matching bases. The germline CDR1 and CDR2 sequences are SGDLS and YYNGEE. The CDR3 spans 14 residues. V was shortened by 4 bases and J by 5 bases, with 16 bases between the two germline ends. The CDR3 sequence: CASSPGLRGHEQYF. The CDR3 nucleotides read TGTGCCAGCAGCCCGGGACTCCGAGGGCACGAGCAGTACTTC.

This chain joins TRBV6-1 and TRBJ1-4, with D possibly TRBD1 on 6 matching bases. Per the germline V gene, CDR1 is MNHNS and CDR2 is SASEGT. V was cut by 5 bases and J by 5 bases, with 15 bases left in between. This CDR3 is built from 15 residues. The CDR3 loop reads CASSPRTVTNEKLFF. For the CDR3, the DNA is TGTGCCAGCAGTCCCAGGACAGTCACAAATGAAAAACTGTTTTTT.

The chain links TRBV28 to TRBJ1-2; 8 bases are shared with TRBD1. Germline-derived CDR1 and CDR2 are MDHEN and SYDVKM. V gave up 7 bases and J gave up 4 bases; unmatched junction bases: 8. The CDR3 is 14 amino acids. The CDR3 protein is CASTGPGGGYGYTF. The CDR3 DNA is TGTGCCAGCACCGGACCAGGGGGCGGCTATGGCTACACCTTC.

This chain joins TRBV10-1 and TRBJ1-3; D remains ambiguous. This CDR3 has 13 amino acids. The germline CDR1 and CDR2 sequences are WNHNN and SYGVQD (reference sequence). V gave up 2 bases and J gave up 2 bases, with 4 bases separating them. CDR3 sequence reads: CASSEEAGNTIYF. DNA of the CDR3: TGCGCCAGCAGTGAGGAGGCTGGAAACACCATATATTTT.

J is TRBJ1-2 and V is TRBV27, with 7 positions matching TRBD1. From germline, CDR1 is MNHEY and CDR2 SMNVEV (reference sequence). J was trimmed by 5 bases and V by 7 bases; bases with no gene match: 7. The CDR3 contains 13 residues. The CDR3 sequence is CASKNRGDYGYTF. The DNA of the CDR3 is TGTGCCAGCAAAAACAGGGGTGATTATGGCTACACCTTC.

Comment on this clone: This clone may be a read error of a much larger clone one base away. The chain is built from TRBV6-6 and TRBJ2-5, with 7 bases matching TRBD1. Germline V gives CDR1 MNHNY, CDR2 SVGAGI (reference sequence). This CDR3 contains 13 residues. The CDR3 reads CASRHTGEETRYF. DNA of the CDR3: TGTGCCAGCAGACATACAGGGGAAGAGACCCGGTACTTC.

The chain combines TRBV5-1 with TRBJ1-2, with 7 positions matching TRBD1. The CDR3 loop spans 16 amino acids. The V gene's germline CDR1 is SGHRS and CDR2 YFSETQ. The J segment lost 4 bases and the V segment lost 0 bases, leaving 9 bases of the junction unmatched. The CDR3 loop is CASSLAVTGLSYGYTF. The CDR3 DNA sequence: TGCGCCAGCAGCTTGGCCGTGACAGGGCTCAGCTATGGCTACACCTTC.

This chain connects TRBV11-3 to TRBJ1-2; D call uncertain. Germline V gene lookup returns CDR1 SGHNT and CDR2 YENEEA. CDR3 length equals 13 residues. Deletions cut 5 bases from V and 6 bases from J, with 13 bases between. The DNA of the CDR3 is TGTGCCAGCAGCGCATCGAGGGAGGATGGCTACACCTTC. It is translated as CASSASREDGYTF.

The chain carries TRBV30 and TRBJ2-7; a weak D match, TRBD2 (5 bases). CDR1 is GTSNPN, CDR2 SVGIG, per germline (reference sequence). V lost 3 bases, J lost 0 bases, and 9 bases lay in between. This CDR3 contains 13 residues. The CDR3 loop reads CAWRPGSSYEQYF. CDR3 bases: TGTGCCTGGAGACCGGGATCCTCCTACGAGCAGTACTTC.

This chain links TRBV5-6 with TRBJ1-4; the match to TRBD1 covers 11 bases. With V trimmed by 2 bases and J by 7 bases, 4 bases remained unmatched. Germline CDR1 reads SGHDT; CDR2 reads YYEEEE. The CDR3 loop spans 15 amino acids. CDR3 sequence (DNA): TGTGCCAGCAGCTTACGCGGGACAGGGGGTGAAAAACTGTTTTTT. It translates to CASSLRGTGGEKLFF.

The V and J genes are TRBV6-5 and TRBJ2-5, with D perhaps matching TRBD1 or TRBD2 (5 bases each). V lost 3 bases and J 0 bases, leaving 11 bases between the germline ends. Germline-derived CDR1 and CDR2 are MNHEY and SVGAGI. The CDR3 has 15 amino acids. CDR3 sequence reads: CASSYTGTDQETQYF. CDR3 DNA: TGTGCCAGCAGTTATACGGGGACGGACCAAGAGACCCAGTACTTC.

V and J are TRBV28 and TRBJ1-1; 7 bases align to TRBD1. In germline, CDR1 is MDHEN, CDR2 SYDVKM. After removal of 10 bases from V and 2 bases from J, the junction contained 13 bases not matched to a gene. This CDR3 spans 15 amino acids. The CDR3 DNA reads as TGTGCCACCCCTCAGGAGGGACAGACTAACACTGAAGCTTTCTTT. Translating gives CATPQEGQTNTEAFF.

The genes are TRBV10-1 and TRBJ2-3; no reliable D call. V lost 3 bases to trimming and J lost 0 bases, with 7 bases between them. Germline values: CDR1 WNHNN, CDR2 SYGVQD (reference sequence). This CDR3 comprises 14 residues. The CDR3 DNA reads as TGCGCCAGCAGTGACTGGGGAAGCACAGATACGCAGTATTTT. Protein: CASSDWGSTDTQYF.

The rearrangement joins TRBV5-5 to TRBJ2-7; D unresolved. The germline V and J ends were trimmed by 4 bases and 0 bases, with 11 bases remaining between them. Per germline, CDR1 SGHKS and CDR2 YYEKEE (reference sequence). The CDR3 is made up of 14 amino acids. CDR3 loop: CASSPRASSYEQYF. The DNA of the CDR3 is TGTGCCAGCAGCCCCCGGGCAAGCTCCTACGAGCAGTACTTC. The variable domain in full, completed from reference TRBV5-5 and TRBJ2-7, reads DAGVTQSPTHLIKTRGQQVTLRCSPISGHKSVSWYQQVLGQGPQFIFQYYEKEERGRGNFPDRFSARQFPNYSSELNVNALLLGDSALYLCASSPRASSYEQYFGPGTRLTVT.

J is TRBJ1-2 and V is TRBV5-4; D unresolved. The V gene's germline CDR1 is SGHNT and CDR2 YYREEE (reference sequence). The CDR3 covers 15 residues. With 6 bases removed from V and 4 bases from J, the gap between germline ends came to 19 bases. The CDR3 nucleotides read TGTGCCAGCACCTCCTGGGGAGGGTCGATCTATGGCTACACCTTC. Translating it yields CASTSWGGSIYGYTF.

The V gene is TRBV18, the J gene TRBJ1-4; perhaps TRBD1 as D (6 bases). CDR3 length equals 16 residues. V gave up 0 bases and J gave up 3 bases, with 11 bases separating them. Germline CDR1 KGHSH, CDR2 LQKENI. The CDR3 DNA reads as TGTGCCAGCTCACCACCGGCAGGGGACCCTAATGAAAAACTGTTTTTT. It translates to CASSPPAGDPNEKLFF. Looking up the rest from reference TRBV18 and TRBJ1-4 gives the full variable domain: NAGVMQNPRHLVRRRGQEARLRCSPMKGHSHVYWYRQLPEEGLKFMVYLQKENIIDESGMPKERFSAEFPKEGPSILRIQQVVRGDSAAYFCASSPPAGDPNEKLFFGSGTQLSVL.

CDR3 residues: CASSRDTGADTQYF. The CDR3, as DNA: TGTGCCAGCAGTAGGGACACCGGGGCAGATACGCAGTATTTT. The chain joins TRBV6-1 to TRBJ2-3, with D possibly TRBD1 on 6 matching bases. The V and J ends lost 5 bases and 4 bases respectively, with 13 bases between them. Germline-derived CDR1 and CDR2 are MNHNS and SASEGT. CDR3 length: 14 residues.

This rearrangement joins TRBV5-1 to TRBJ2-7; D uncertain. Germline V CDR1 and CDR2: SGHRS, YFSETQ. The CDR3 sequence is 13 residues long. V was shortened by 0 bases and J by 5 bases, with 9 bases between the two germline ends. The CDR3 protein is CASSLVPTDEQYF. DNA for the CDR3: TGCGCCAGCAGCTTGGTTCCGACTGACGAGCAGTACTTC.

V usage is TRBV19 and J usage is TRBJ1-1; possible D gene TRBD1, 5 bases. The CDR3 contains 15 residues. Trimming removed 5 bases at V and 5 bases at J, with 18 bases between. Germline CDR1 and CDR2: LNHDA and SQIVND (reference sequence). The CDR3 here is CASSPLSRGRTEAFF. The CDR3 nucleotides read TGTGCCAGTAGTCCCCTGAGCCGGGGGAGGACTGAAGCTTTCTTT.

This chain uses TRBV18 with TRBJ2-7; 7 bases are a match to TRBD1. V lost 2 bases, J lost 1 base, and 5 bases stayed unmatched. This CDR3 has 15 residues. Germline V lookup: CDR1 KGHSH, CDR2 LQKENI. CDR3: CASSPDSTGSYEQYF. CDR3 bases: TGTGCCAGCTCACCAGATTCGACAGGGTCCTACGAGCAGTACTTC.

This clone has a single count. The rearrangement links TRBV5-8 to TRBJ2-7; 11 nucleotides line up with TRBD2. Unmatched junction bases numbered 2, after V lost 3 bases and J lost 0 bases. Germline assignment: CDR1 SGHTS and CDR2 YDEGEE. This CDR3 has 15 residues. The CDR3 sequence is CASSWGLADSYEQYF. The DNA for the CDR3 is TGTGCCAGCAGCTGGGGACTAGCGGACTCCTACGAGCAGTACTTC.

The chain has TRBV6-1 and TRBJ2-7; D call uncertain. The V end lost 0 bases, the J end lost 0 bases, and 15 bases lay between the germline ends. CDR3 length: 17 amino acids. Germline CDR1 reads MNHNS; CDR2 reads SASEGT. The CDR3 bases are TGTGCCAGCAGTGAAGCGGGTGGGCAGATTTACTCCTACGAGCAGTACTTC. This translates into CASSEAGGQIYSYEQYF.

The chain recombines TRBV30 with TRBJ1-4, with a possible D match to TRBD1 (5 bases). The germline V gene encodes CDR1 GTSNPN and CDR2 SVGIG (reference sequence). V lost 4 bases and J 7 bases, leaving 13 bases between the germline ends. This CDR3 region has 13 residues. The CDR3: CAWTDRVLEKLFF. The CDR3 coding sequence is TGTGCCTGGACTGACAGAGTTCTTGAAAAACTGTTTTTT.

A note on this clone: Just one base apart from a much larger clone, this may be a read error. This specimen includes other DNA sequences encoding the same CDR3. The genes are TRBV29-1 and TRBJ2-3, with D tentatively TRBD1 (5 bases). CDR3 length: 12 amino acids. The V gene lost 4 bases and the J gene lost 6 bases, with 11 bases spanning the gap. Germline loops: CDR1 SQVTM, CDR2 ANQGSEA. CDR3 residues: CSVGGARDTQYF. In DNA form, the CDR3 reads TGCAGCGTTGGGGGCGCCCGCGATACGCAGTATTTT.